This TCR beta chain was sequenced in a study of blood T cell repertoires in COVID-19. Study background: There were acute and convalescent COVID-19 samples, and they came from the United States, Italy and Spain. Nucleic acid was either cDNA or gDNA, and it came from T cells, B-cell-depleted T cells, or PBMCs.

The V segment lost 5 bases and the J segment 3 bases; nucleotides outside the gene matches: 6. The CDR3 is 17 residues long. From germline, CDR1 is LNHDA and CDR2 SQIVND (reference sequence). Sequencing was performed with immunoSEQ multiplex PCR; in TCRdb, only in-frame clones are kept and a portion is missing. This sample has around 140,000 clones, with approximately 86% found just once. This chain joins TRBV19 and TRBJ2-4, with 14 positions matching TRBD2. The TCR originated in a man aged 70-80 years with acute or convalescent COVID-19. Sequenced input: peripheral blood. The CDR3 region has the DNA TGTGCCAGTAGTCCCCCGACTAGCGGGAGGGGCAAAAACATTCAGTACTTC. Translating it yields CASSPPTSGRGKNIQYF.